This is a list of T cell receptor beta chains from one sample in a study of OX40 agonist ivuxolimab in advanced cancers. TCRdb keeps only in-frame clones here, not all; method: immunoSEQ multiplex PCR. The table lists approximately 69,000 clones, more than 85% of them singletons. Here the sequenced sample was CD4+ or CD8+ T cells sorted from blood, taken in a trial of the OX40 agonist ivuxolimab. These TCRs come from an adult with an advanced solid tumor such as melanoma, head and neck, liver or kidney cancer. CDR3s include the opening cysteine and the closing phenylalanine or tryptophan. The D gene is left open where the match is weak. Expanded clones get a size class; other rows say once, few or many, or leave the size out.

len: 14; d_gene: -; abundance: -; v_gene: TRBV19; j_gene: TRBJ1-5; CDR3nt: TGTGCCAGTAAAGAGGGGCCAGCCAATCAGCCCCAGCATTTT; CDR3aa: CASKEGPANQPQHF
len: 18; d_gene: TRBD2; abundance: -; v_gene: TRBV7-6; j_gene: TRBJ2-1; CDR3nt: TGTGCCAGCAGCTTAGGGGCTAGCGGGAGCAATATCTTCAATGAGCAGTTCTTC; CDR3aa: CASSLGASGSNIFNEQFF
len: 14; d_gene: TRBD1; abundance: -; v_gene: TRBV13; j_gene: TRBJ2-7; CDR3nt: TGTGCCAGCAGCTCGGACAGGGGAAGCTCCGAGCAGTACTTC; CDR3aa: CASSSDRGSSEQYF
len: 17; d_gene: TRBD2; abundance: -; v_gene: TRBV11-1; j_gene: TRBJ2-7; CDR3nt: TGTGCCAGCAGCGAGGCGAGAGCGGGAGTGGTCCGCCACGAGCAGTACTTC; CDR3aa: CASSEARAGVVRHEQYF
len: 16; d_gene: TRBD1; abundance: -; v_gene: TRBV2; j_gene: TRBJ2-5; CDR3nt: TGTGCCAGCAGAGGGGACAGGGACAGGGGTTTGGAGACCCAGTACTTC; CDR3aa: CASRGDRDRGLETQYF
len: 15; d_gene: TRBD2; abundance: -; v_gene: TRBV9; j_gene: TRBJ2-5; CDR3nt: TGTGCCAGCAGCGTAGGTGGGGGGGATACGGAGACCCAGTACTTC; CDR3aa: CASSVGGGDTETQYF
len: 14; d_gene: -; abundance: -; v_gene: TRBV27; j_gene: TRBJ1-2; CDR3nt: TGTGCCAGCAGTCCCGGGTCTTGGGAAGCTGGCTACACCTTC; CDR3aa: CASSPGSWEAGYTF
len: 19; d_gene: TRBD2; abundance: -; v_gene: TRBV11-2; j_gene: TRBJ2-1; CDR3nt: TGTGCCAGCAGCTTAGATGGACTAGCGGGAGGGGGCTCCTACAATGAGCAGTTCTTC; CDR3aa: CASSLDGLAGGGSYNEQFF
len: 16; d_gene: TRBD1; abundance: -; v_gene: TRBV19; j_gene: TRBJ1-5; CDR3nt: TGTGCCAGTAGTATTGCCCACAGGGGGCACGATCAGCCCCAGCATTTT; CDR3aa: CASSIAHRGHDQPQHF
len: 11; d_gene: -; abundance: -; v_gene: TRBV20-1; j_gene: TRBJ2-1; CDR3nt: TGCAGTGCTAGGATAGTGAATGAGCAGTTCTTC; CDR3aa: CSARIVNEQFF
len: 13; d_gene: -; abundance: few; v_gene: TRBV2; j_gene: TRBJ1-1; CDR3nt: TGTGCCAGCAGTGTGGGTGTGGGCACTGAAGCTTTCTTT; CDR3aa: CASSVGVGTEAFF
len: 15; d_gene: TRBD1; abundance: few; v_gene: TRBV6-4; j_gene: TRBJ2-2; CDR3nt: TGTGCCAGCTCAATCGCCGGACAGGGTACCGGGGAGCTGTTTTTT; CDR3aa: CASSIAGQGTGELFF
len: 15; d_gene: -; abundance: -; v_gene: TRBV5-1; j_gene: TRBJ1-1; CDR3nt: TGCGCCAGCAGCTTGGCTCGGGGGCGAAACACTGAAGCTTTCTTT; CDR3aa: CASSLARGRNTEAFF
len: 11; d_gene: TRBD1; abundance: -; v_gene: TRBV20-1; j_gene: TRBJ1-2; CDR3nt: TGCAGTGCTAGGTGGGGACAGGGCTACACCTTC; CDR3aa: CSARWGQGYTF
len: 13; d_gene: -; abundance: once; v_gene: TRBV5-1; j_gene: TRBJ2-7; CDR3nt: TGCGCCAGCAGCCGAGACCTCAGGGGCGAGCAGTACTTC; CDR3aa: CASSRDLRGEQYF
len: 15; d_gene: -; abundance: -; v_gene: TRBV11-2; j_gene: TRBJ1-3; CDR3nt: TGTGCCAGCAGCTTTAGTCCAACCTCTGGAAACACCATATATTTT; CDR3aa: CASSFSPTSGNTIYF
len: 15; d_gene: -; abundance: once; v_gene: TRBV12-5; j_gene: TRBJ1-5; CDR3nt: TGTGCTAGTGGTCCTGCGTTGCGGAGCAATCAGCCCCAGCATTTT; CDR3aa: CASGPALRSNQPQHF
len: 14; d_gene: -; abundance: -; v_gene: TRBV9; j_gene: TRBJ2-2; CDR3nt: TGTGCCAGCAGCGTAGCTCTTACCACCGGGGAGCTGTTTTTT; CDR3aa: CASSVALTTGELFF
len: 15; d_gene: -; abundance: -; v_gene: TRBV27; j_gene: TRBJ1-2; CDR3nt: TGTGCCAGCAGTTTACGGCTCTCACCCAACTATGGCTACACCTTC; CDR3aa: CASSLRLSPNYGYTF
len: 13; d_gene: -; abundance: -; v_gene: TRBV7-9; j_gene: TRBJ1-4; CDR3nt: TGTGCCAGCAGTTCGGGGGCTAATGAAAAACTGTTTTTT; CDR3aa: CASSSGANEKLFF
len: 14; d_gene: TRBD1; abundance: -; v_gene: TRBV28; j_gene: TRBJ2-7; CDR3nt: TGTGCCAGCAGAGGCAGGGGGCTTACCTACGAGCAGTACTTC; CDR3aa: CASRGRGLTYEQYF
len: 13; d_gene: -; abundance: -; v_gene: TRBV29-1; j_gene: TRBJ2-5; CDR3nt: TGCAGCGTTGTGGTGTCGGGATTCGAGACCCAGTACTTC; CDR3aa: CSVVVSGFETQYF
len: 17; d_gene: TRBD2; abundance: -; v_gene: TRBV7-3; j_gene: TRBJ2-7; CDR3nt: TGTGCCAGCAGCCCCGGGACTAGCGGGAGGTACTCCTACGAGCAGTACTTC; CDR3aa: CASSPGTSGRYSYEQYF
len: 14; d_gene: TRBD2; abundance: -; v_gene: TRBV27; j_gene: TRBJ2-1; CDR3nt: TGTGCCAGCCTGGGACTAGCGGGAAGGAATGAGCAGTTCTTC; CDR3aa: CASLGLAGRNEQFF
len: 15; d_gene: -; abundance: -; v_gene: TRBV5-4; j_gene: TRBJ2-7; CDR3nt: TGTGCCAGCAGTCTGGGTGGGTACGGTCTCTACGAGCAGTACTTC; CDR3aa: CASSLGGYGLYEQYF
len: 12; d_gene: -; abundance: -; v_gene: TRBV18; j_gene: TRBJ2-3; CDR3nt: TGTGCCAGCTCACGGGGCGGGGATACGCAGTATTTT; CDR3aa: CASSRGGDTQYF
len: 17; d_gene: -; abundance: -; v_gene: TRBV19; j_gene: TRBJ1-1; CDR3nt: TGTGCCAGTAACTCCCCGGTTCGTCAGGGCATGAACACTGAAGCTTTCTTT; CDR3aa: CASNSPVRQGMNTEAFF
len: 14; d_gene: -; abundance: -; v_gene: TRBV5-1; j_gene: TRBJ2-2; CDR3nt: TGCGCCAGCAGCTCCGGTCAGGGAACCGGGGAGCTGTTTTTT; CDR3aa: CASSSGQGTGELFF
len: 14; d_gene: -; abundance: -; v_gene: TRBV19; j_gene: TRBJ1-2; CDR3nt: TGTGCCAGTAGTATGTCCACCTCTAACTATGGCTACACCTTC; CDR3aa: CASSMSTSNYGYTF
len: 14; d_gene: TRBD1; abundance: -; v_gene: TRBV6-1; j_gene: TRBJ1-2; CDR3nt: TGTGCCAGCAGTAGACAGGGAAAGGGCTATGGCTACACCTTC; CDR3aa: CASSRQGKGYGYTF
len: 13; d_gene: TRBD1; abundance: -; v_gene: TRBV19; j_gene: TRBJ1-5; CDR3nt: TGTGCCAGTGACAGGGTTAGCAATCAGCCCCAGCATTTT; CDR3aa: CASDRVSNQPQHF
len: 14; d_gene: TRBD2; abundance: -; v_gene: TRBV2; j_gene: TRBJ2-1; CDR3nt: TGTGCCAGTCACTACCGACTAGCCGGGGGGGAGCAGTTCTTC; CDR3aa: CASHYRLAGGEQFF
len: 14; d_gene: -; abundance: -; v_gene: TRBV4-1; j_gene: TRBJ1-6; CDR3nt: TGCGCCAGCAGCCAATTCCTTTTTAATTCACCCCTCCACTTT; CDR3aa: CASSQFLFNSPLHF
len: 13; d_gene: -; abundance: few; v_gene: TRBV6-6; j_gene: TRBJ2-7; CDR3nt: TGTGCCAGCAGTTACTCCCAGTTGGTCGAGCAGTACTTC; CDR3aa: CASSYSQLVEQYF
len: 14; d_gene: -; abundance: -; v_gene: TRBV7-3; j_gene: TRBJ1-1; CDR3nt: TGTACCAGCAGCTCAGGGTTGAGGGACACTGAAGCTTTCTTT; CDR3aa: CTSSSGLRDTEAFF
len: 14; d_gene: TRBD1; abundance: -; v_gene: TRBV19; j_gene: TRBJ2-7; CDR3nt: TGTGCCAGTAGCCATTACAGGGGGCAGGGCGAGCAGTACTTC; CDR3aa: CASSHYRGQGEQYF
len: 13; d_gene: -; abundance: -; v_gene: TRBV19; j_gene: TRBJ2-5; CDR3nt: TGTGCCAGTAGTATTTGGGGAGGAGAGACCCAGTACTTC; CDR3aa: CASSIWGGETQYF
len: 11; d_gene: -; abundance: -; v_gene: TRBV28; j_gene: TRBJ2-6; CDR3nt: TGTGCCACCGCTGGGGCCAACGTCCTGACTTTC; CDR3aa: CATAGANVLTF
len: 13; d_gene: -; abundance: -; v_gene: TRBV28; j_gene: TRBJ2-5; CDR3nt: TGTGCCAGCAGTTTGGTAGATCAAGAGACCCAGTACTTC; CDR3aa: CASSLVDQETQYF
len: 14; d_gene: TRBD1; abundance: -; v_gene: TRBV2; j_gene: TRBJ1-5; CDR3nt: TGTGCCAGCAGTGATGGGACAGGGGCTTCGCCCCAGCATTTT; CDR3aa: CASSDGTGASPQHF
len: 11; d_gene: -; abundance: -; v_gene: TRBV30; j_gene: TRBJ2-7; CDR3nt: TGTGCCTGCGGACGCAACTACGAGCAGTACTTC; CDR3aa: CACGRNYEQYF
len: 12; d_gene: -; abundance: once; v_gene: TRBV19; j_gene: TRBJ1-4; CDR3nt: TGTGCCAGTAGTATCATCTCGGAAAAACTGTTTTTT; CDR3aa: CASSIISEKLFF
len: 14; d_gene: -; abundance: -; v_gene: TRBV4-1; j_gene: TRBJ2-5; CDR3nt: TGCGCCAGCAGCCAAGGGAGGGGGGAAGAGACCCAGTACTTC; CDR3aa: CASSQGRGEETQYF
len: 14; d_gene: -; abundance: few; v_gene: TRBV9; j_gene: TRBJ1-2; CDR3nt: TGTGCCAGCAGCCCCGGTGGGACTAACTATGGCTACACCTTC; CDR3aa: CASSPGGTNYGYTF
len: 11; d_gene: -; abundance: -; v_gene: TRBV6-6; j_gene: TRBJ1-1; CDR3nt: TGTGCCAGCAGCGCGAACACTGAAGCTTTCTTT; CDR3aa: CASSANTEAFF
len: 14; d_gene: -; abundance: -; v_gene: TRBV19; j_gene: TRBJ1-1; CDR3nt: TGTGCCAGTGGAAAGGCGACGGGCGACACTGAAGCTTTCTTT; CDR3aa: CASGKATGDTEAFF
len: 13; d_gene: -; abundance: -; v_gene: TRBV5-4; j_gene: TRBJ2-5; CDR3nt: TGTGCCAGCAGCTTGGCTAGTCTCCGGCCCCAGTACTTC; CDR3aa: CASSLASLRPQYF
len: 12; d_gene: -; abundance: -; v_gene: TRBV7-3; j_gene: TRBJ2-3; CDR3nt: TGTGCCAGCAGCTTAAAGGGGGGTACGCAGTATTTT; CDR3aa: CASSLKGGTQYF
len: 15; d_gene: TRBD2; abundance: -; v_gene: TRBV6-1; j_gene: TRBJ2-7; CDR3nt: TGTGCCAGCAGTGAAGTTAGAGGGACTAGCTACGAGCAGTACTTC; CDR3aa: CASSEVRGTSYEQYF
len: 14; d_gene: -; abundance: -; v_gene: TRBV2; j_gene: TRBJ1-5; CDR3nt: TGTGCCAGCGCGGACCCGTGGAGCAATCAGCCCCAGCATTTT; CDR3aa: CASADPWSNQPQHF
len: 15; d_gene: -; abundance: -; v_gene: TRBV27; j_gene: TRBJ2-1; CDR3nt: TGTGCCAGCAGTTTATTCAGTACCCCCTACAATGAGCAGTTCTTC; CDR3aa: CASSLFSTPYNEQFF
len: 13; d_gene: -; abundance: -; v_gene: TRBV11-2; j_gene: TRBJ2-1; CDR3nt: TGTGCCAGCAGCTTAGATATGAACAATGAGCAGTTCTTC; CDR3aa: CASSLDMNNEQFF
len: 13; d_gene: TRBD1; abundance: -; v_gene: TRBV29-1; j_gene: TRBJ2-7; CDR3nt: TGCAGCGTATCCGACAGGGGGCTCTACGAGCAGTACTTC; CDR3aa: CSVSDRGLYEQYF
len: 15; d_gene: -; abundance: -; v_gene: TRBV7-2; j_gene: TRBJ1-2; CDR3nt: TGTGCCAGCACCCTGTCATTATCCCCGGGAGGTGGCTACACCTTC; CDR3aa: CASTLSLSPGGGYTF